The TCR beta chain under discussion was sequenced for a study of T-cell memory formation after mild COVID-19. Overall study: Clustering of TCRs was largely donor specific. Whole-study findings and limits: While clones contracting from day 15 to 85 were balanced between CD4 and CD8, later expanders leaned CD4+.

This clonotype was counted only a few times. Its antigen is not identified. V gave up 5 bases and J gave up 0 bases, with 11 bases separating them. The CDR3 sequence is 15 residues long. The V gene's germline CDR1 is SGHVS and CDR2 FNYEAQ. 5'RACE, which relied on constant-segment primers, yielded TCR alpha and TCR beta cDNA libraries carrying sample barcodes and UMIs. Via MiXCR, TCRdb re-called the 5' RACE reads, giving one row per CDR3 protein. The data hold 450,000 to 650,000 distinct CDR3 sequences, with roughly 20% observed a single time. The chain links TRBV7-6 to TRBJ2-1; no definite D call. Input material: PBMCs or a T cell subset sorted from them (not recorded which). This TCR came from an adult woman who had mild COVID-19 (a few samples of this study predate the infection). Cell type and time point are not known. CDR3 sequence (DNA): TGTGCCAGCAGCCCGAGTATCAGCTCCTACAATGAGCAGTTCTTC. Encoded protein: CASSPSISSYNEQFF.